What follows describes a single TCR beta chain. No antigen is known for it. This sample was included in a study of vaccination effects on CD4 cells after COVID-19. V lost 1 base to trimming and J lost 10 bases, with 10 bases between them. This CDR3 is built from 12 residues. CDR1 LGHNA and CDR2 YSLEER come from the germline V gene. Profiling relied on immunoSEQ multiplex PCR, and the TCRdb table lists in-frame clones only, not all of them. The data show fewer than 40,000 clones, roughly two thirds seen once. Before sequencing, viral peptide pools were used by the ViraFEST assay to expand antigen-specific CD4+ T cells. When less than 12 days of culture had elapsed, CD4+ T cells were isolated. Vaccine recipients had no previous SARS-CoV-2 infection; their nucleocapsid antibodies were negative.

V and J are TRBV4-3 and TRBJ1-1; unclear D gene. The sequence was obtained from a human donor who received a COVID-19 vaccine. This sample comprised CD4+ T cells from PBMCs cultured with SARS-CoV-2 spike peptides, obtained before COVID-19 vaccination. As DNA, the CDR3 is TGCGCCAGCAGCCAAGGAAGCTCGGGAGCTTTCTTT. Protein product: CASSQGSSGAFF.